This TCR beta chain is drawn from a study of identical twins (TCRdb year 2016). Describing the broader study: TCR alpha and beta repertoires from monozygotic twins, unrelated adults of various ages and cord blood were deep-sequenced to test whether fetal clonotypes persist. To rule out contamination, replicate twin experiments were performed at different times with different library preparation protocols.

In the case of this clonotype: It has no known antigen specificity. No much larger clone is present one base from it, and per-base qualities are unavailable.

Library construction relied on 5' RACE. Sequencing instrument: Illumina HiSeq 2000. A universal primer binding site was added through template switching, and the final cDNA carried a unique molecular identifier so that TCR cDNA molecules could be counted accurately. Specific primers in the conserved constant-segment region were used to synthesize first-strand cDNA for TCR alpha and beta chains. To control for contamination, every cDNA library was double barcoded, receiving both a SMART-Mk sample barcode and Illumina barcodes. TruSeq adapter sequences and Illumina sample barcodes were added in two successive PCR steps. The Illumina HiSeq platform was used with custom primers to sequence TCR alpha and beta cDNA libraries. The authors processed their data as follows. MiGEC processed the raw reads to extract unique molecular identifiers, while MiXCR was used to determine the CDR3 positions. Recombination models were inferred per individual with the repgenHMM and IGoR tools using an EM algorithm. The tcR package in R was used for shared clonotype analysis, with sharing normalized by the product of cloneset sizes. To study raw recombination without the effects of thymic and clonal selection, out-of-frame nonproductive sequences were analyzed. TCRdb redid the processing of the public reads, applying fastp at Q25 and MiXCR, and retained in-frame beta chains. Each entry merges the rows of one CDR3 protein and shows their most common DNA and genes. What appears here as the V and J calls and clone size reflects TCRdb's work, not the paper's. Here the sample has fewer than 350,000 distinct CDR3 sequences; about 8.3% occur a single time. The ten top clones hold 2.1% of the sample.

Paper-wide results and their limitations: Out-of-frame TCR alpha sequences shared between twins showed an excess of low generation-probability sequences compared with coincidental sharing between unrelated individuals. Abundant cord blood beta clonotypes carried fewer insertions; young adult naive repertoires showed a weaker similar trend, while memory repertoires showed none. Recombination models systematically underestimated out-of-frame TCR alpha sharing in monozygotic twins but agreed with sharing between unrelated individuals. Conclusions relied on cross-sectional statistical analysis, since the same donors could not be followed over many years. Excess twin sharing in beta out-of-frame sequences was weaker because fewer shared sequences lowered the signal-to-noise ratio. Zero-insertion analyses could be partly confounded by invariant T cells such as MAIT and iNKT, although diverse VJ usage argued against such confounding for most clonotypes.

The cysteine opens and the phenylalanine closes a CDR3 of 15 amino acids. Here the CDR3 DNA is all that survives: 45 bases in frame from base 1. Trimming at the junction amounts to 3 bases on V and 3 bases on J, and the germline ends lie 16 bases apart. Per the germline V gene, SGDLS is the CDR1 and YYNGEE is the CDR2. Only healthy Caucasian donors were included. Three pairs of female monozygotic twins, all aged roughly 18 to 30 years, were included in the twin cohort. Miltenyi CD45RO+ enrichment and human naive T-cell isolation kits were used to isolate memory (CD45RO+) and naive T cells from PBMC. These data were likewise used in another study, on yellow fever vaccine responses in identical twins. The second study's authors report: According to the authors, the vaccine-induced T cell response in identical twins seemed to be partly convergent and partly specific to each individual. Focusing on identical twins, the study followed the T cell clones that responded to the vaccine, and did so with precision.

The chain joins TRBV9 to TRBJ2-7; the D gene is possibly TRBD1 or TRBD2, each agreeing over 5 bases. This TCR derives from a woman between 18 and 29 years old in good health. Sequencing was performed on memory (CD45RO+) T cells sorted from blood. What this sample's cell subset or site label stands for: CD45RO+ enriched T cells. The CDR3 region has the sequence CASSGGTATLYEQYF. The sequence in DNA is TGTGCCAGCAGCGGGGGGACGGCAACCCTCTACGAGCAGTACTTC. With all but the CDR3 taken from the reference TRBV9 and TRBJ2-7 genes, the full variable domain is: DSGVTQTPKHLITATGQRVTLRCSPRSGDLSVYWYQQSLDQGLQFLIQYYNGEERAKGNILERFSAQQFPDLHSELNLSSLELGDSALYFCASSGGTATLYEQYFGPGTRLTVT.